Listed below are T cell receptor beta chains from one sample, sequenced in a study of response to subunit inactivated influenza vaccine. TCRdb redid the calling of the RT-PCR reads with MiXCR, one entry per CDR3 protein. The sample holds around 600,000 distinct CDR3 sequences, about 11% seen once. In addition, the sample was reused for a study of T cells expressing NK-cell markers.

Sequenced material: PBMCs from blood, taken on the day of vaccination. These receptors were collected from a man in his fifties or sixties who received an inactivated influenza vaccine. Both conserved end residues are part of each CDR3. A D gene is named only where the DNA matches it firmly. Not all rows give a size; the values are once, few, many and, for expanded clones, a class.

>-|TRBJ2-3|TRBV12-3/TRBV12-4|many
CASSPWRGNTDTQYF
TGTGCCAGCAGTCCATGGAGGGGGAACACAGATACGCAGTATTTT
>-|TRBJ2-1|TRBV28|many
CASSRPLWYNEQFF
TGTGCCAGCAGCCGCCCCCTATGGTACAATGAGCAGTTCTTC
>-|TRBJ2-4|TRBV19|few
CASTGAWGNIQYF
TGTGCCAGTACGGGTGCTTGGGGGAACATTCAGTACTTC
>TRBD2|TRBJ2-5|TRBV4-1|few
CASSQVEAGGDPETQYF
TGCGCCAGCAGCCAAGTGGAAGCGGGGGGTGACCCAGAGACCCAGTACTTC
>-|TRBJ1-2|TRBV6-5|-
CASSQYGYGYTF
TGTGCCAGCAGTCAGTACGGCTATGGCTACACCTTC
>-|TRBJ1-6|TRBV5-1|many
CASSFTPDRNSPLHF
TGCGCCAGCAGCTTCACCCCAGACAGGAATTCACCCCTCCACTTT
>TRBD1|TRBJ1-2|TRBV12-3/TRBV12-4|few
CASSLAGQSNGYTF
TGTGCCAGCAGTTTGGCGGGACAGTCGAACGGCTACACCTTC
>-|TRBJ1-1|TRBV7-2|-
CASSIPTWSTEAFF
TGTGCCAGCAGCATCCCGACCTGGTCCACTGAAGCTTTCTTT
>TRBD2|TRBJ2-1|TRBV12-3/TRBV12-4|-
CASAGLAGGTYNEQFF
TGTGCCAGCGCTGGCCTAGCGGGAGGGACCTACAATGAGCAGTTCTTC
>TRBD2|TRBJ2-5|TRBV7-2|few
CASSLVGGLASQYF
TGTGCCAGCAGCTTAGTAGGGGGACTAGCGAGCCAGTACTTC
>-|TRBJ1-6|TRBV12-3/TRBV12-4|-
CASSSAGGTNSPLHF
TGTGCCAGCAGTTCCGCTGGGGGGACGAATTCACCCCTCCACTTT
>TRBD1|TRBJ1-5|TRBV12-3/TRBV12-4|few
CASSLSQGAQPQHF
TGTGCCAGCAGTTTAAGCCAGGGGGCCCAGCCCCAGCATTTT
>-|TRBJ2-7|TRBV15|few
CATSTRGSTYEQYF
TGTGCCACCAGCACCAGGGGATCCACCTACGAGCAGTACTTC
>-|TRBJ2-1|TRBV20-1|-
CSARGDYNEQFF
TGCAGTGCTAGAGGGGACTACAATGAGCAGTTCTTC
>TRBD2|TRBJ2-1|TRBV7-3|-
CASRAGGTSGRTAYNEQFF
TGTGCCAGCAGAGCCGGAGGGACTAGCGGGAGGACCGCCTACAATGAGCAGTTCTTC
>TRBD2|TRBJ2-7|TRBV5-1|many
CASSLRTSWGEQYF
TGCGCCAGCAGCCTTCGGACTAGCTGGGGTGAGCAGTACTTC
>-|TRBJ1-2|TRBV10-3|-
CAISESNSQYGYTF
TGTGCCATCAGTGAGTCGAACAGCCAATATGGCTACACCTTC